These 25 T cell receptor beta chains came from one sample sequenced in a study of CD8 T cells in Susac syndrome. Random hexamers were used to reverse transcribe roughly 0.45 to 1 ug of RNA. TCRdb ran MiXCR on the immunoSEQ multiplex PCR reads and lists one entry per CDR3 protein. The sample records about 200,000 distinct CDR3 sequences, 95% being singletons. The sequenced material came from CD4+ T cells from PBMCs. The receptor set was obtained from a human donor with multiple sclerosis.

The gene calls are TRBV12-3 or TRBV12-4 and TRBJ1-2; D perhaps matches TRBD1 (5 bases). CDR3 length equals 12 residues. V dropped 1 base and J dropped 6 bases, with 6 bases sitting between them. The CDR3 region is CASSLEGNGYTF. The CDR3, as DNA: TGTGCCAGCAGTTTAGAGGGGAATGGCTACACCTTC.

CDR3 in DNA: TGTGCCAGCAGCTGGACTAGCGAGGAGACCCAGTACTTC. Translation gives CASSWTSEETQYF. The chain carries TRBV9 and TRBJ2-5; 9 bases fit TRBD2. J was trimmed by 5 bases and V by 4 bases; bases with no gene match: 3. The germline gives CDR1 SGDLS, CDR2 YYNGEE. This CDR3 has 13 residues.

V usage is TRBV12-3 or TRBV12-4 and J usage is TRBJ1-2; a weak D match, TRBD1 (5 bases). This CDR3 is built from 12 residues. V dropped 6 bases and J dropped 4 bases, with 9 bases sitting between them. The DNA of the CDR3 is TGTGCCAGCAGGAAGGGGAGCTATGGCTACACCTTC. Its translation is CASRKGSYGYTF.

The J gene is TRBJ2-5, the V gene TRBV29-1; possibly TRBD2 for D (5 bases). The CDR3 extends over 12 amino acids. Germline V gene sequence: CDR1 SQVTM, CDR2 ANQGSEA. V shed 8 bases and J shed 4 bases, with 14 bases lying between them. In DNA form, the CDR3 reads TGCAGCTGGGCCCTGAGCGGAGAGACCCAGTACTTC. Translated, it gives CSWALSGETQYF. The variable domain in full, with the rest retrieved from reference TRBV29-1 and TRBJ2-5, is SAVISQKPSRDICQRGTSLTIQCQVDSQVTMMFWYRQQPGQSLTLIATANQGSEATYESGFVIDKFPISRPNLTFSTLTVSNMSPEDSSIYLCSWALSGETQYFGPGTRLLVL.

The chain employs TRBV6-5 and TRBJ2-1; TRBD1 aligns across 7 bases. The V segment lost 0 bases and the J segment 2 bases; nucleotides outside the gene matches: 4. Germline CDR1 MNHEY, CDR2 SVGAGI. The CDR3 has 16 residues. The CDR3 spells CASSYSRQGAYNEQFF. CDR3 nucleotides: TGTGCCAGCAGTTACTCGAGGCAGGGGGCCTACAATGAGCAGTTCTTC.

V is TRBV30 and J is TRBJ1-2; 10 bases agree with TRBD1. Germline V CDR1 and CDR2: GTSNPN, SVGIG (reference sequence). The CDR3 is 13 amino acids. Germline trimming cut 4 bases from V and 6 bases from J; bases unmatched to any gene: 5. The CDR3 DNA reads TGTGCCTGGACGGGGACAGGGGACAATGGCTACACCTTC. Its translation is CAWTGTGDNGYTF.

The chain recombines TRBV14 with TRBJ1-1; D is unresolved. The germline V and J ends were trimmed by 2 bases and 2 bases, with 6 bases remaining between them. CDR1 and CDR2 from the germline V gene are SGHDN and FVKESK. The CDR3 is 13 residues long. Here the CDR3 DNA reads TGTGCCAGCAGCCAAATACCCAACACTGAAGCTTTCTTT. Amino acids: CASSQIPNTEAFF. Using reference TRBV14 and TRBJ1-1 for the parts outside the CDR3, the full variable domain is EAGVTQFPSHSVIEKGQTVTLRCDPISGHDNLYWYRRVMGKEIKFLLHFVKESKQDESGMPNNRFLAERTGGTYSTLKVQPAELEDSGVYFCASSQIPNTEAFFGQGTRLTVV.

V is TRBV3-1 and J is TRBJ1-2; no clear D gene. The CDR3 runs to 14 residues. V lost 0 bases, J lost 1 base, and 6 bases lay in between. Germline lookup yields CDR1 LGHDT and CDR2 YNNKEL (reference sequence). CDR3 sequence (DNA): TGTGCCAGCAGCCAAGATCCGGGTAACTATGGCTACACCTTC. This encodes CASSQDPGNYGYTF.

V is TRBV29-1 and J is TRBJ1-5, with a tentative D call TRBD1 (6 bases). The CDR3 consists of 13 residues. The germline V gene encodes CDR1 SQVTM and CDR2 ANQGSEA. Trimming stripped 4 bases from V and 5 bases from J, with 12 bases between. CDR3 protein: CSVGGGPDQPQHF. The CDR3 region has the DNA TGCAGCGTTGGTGGGGGGCCGGATCAGCCCCAGCATTTT.

The chain has TRBV20-1 and TRBJ2-7; possibly TRBD1 for D (6 bases). The CDR3 sequence is 11 residues long. Trimming removed 6 bases at V and 7 bases at J, with 13 bases between. Looked up from germline, CDR1 is DFQATT and CDR2 is SNEGSKA (reference sequence). DNA for the CDR3: TGCAGTGCCCCCGACAGGAGGGAGCAGTACTTC. The encoded protein is CSAPDRREQYF.

This chain uses TRBV20-1 with TRBJ2-3; D is uncertain. V lost 1 base, J lost 6 bases, and 8 bases lay in between. Germline V gives CDR1 DFQATT, CDR2 SNEGSKA (reference sequence). CDR3 length: 12 residues. In nucleotides, the CDR3 is TGCAGTGCTAGAGGGGCGGTGGATACGCAGTATTTT. It translates to CSARGAVDTQYF.

The J gene is TRBJ2-4, the V gene TRBV2; D gene unclear. The germline gives CDR1 SNHLY, CDR2 FYNNEI. Trimming pared 6 bases from V and 0 bases from J, leaving 9 bases between. The CDR3 covers 14 residues. The CDR3 loop is CASRNVVAKNIQYF. The CDR3 nucleotides are TGTGCCAGCAGAAACGTGGTAGCCAAAAACATTCAGTACTTC.

This chain joins TRBV6-5 and TRBJ1-2, with 8 bases fitting TRBD1. This CDR3 has 13 residues. Germline V gene lookup returns CDR1 MNHEY and CDR2 SVGAGI. The trim removed 6 bases at V and 6 bases at J, leaving 6 bases unmatched. The CDR3 protein is CASSRTGFNGYTF. The CDR3 DNA reads as TGTGCCAGCAGCCGGACAGGGTTTAATGGCTACACCTTC.

The chain is built from TRBV7-9 and TRBJ2-5; TRBD2 aligns across 11 bases. Germline V gives CDR1 SEHNR, CDR2 FQNEAQ (reference sequence). V dropped 5 bases and J dropped 4; count of bases not matched to a gene: 9. The CDR3 runs 16 residues. The CDR3 DNA reads TGTGCCAGCAGCGAAGTAGCGGGGGGGCTGGTAGAGACCCAGTACTTC. It yields the protein CASSEVAGGLVETQYF.

This rearrangement joins TRBV30 to TRBJ2-7; a possible D gene is TRBD2 (6 bases). The CDR3 is 14 amino acids. V was trimmed by 0 bases and J by 3 bases, leaving 12 bases between them. CDR1 is GTSNPN, CDR2 SVGIG, per germline (reference sequence). The CDR3 sequence: CAWSVSGGGYEQYF. For the CDR3, the DNA is TGTGCCTGGAGTGTATCCGGGGGAGGCTACGAGCAGTACTTC.

V and J are TRBV20-1 and TRBJ2-1; D remains ambiguous. The CDR3 contains 10 residues. The germline V gene encodes CDR1 DFQATT and CDR2 SNEGSKA (reference sequence). V lost 8 bases and J lost 4, with 6 bases in between. CDR3 protein: CSPIYNEQFF. The CDR3 DNA is TGCAGTCCCATTTACAATGAGCAGTTCTTC.

The chain links TRBV29-1 to TRBJ2-5; no definite D call. The germline V and J ends were trimmed by 8 bases and 4 bases, with 11 bases remaining between them. The CDR3 is made up of 11 amino acids. Germline V lookup: CDR1 SQVTM, CDR2 ANQGSEA. The DNA of the CDR3 is TGCAGCTTCGCCTATGGAGAGACCCAGTACTTC. It codes for CSFAYGETQYF.

The table lists this clonotype with a count of one. This CDR3 reads CASSRSGTSYNEQFF. DNA for the CDR3: TGTGCCAGCAGCCGTAGCGGAACCTCCTACAATGAGCAGTTCTTC. The chain recombines TRBV7-3 with TRBJ2-1; D perhaps matches TRBD2 (6 bases). This CDR3 has 15 residues. Looked up from germline, CDR1 is SGHTA and CDR2 is FQGTGA. Trimming took 5 bases from V and 0 from J, leaving 11 bases between them.

The chain couples TRBV4-1 to TRBJ2-2; D is possibly TRBD1 (5 bases). From germline, CDR1 is MGHRA and CDR2 YSYEKL. Trimming pared 0 bases from V and 2 bases from J, leaving 13 bases between. The CDR3 spans 17 residues. The CDR3 sequence is CASSQELGLINTGELFF. CDR3 nucleotide sequence: TGCGCCAGCAGCCAAGAATTGGGGCTCATCAACACCGGGGAGCTGTTTTTT.

J is TRBJ2-1 and V is TRBV7-9; D remains ambiguous. CDR1 and CDR2 (germline): SEHNR, FQNEAQ (reference sequence). V lost 5 bases and J 9 bases, leaving 11 bases between the germline ends. CDR3 length: 12 amino acids. This chain's CDR3 is CASSLARPEQFF. CDR3 coding DNA: TGTGCCAGCAGCCTCGCGCGACCTGAGCAGTTCTTC.

In DNA, the CDR3 is TGTGCCAGCAGCGTTAGGGTGACCGGTACGCAGTATTTT. Translation: CASSVRVTGTQYF. The V gene is TRBV9, the J gene TRBJ2-3; D unclear. Trimming shortened V by 2 bases and J by 8 bases, and 12 bases separated the two germline ends. Germline CDR1 is SGDLS and CDR2 is YYNGEE. The CDR3 is 13 residues long.

V usage is TRBV20-1 and J usage is TRBJ2-3; TRBD1 matches 9 bases. Unmatched junction bases numbered 13, after V lost 5 bases and J lost 4 bases. Per germline, CDR1 DFQATT and CDR2 SNEGSKA (reference sequence). This CDR3 region has 16 residues. The CDR3, as DNA: TGCAGTGCTGGACTCAATACAGGGGGCCTTTCAGATACGCAGTATTTT. It specifies CSAGLNTGGLSDTQYF.

The chain is built from TRBV27 and TRBJ2-1, with 12 positions matching TRBD2. The CDR3 length is 17 residues. After removal of 6 bases from V and 0 bases from J, the junction contained 6 bases not matched to a gene. Per germline, CDR1 MNHEY and CDR2 SMNVEV (reference sequence). The CDR3 here is CASRWLAGGVSYNEQFF. The CDR3 region has the DNA TGTGCCAGCAGGTGGCTAGCGGGGGGGGTCTCCTACAATGAGCAGTTCTTC.

V usage is TRBV29-1 and J usage is TRBJ1-2; D remains ambiguous. Germline V gives CDR1 SQVTM, CDR2 ANQGSEA. CDR3 length equals 13 residues. Trimming removed 4 bases from V and 4 bases from J, with 13 bases in between. CDR3 nucleotides: TGCAGCGTTGTCGCAGATAGTGGCTATGGCTACACCTTC. Amino acid sequence: CSVVADSGYGYTF.

V gene TRBV6-4 combines with J gene TRBJ2-1; TRBD1 matches 7 bases. CDR3 length: 15 residues. J lost 3 bases, V lost 4 bases, and 6 bases had no gene match. Germline CDR1 and CDR2: MRHNA and SNTAGT. Here the CDR3 reads CASSVSQGDYNEQFF. The CDR3 bases are TGTGCCAGCAGTGTGAGCCAGGGGGACTACAATGAGCAGTTCTTC.